One TCR beta chain is described in this entry. Antigen unknown. This sample was included in a study of STAT3 mutations in large granular lymphocyte leukemia. The overall study: Canonical activating STAT3 mutations were detected in roughly half of the longitudinally sequenced T-LGLL patients. Overall study results and limits: Clonal expansion was inferred from samples taken at other timepoints. All newly emerging clones after therapy were STAT3 wild type. In several patients, dominant TCR clone burden exceeded STAT3 mutant burden, suggesting STAT3 mutation arose secondarily. In T-cell large granular lymphocyte leukemia, about half of patients showed multiple immunodominant subclonotypes.

Looked up from germline, CDR1 is PRHDT and CDR2 is FYEKMQ (reference sequence). The CDR3 is made up of 13 amino acids. The ends were cut back, 6 bases at V and 5 bases at J, with 10 bases in the middle. The table came from immunoSEQ multiplex PCR; TCRdb's copy has only in-frame clones and leaves some out. The sample shows thousands of clones, approximately 92% of them seen only once. Material for sequencing was peripheral blood mononuclear cells. The TCR sequence derives from a woman in her seventies with T-cell large granular lymphocyte leukemia. Some clones in this sample may be carry-over from other donors' samples. V and J are TRBV13 and TRBJ2-2; D might be TRBD1 or TRBD2, each matching 5 bases. Here the CDR3 reads CASRTWGTGELFF. In DNA form, the CDR3 reads TGTGCCAGCAGAACCTGGGGGACCGGGGAGCTGTTTTTT.